The following is a T cell receptor (beta chain) sequence with its context. No antigen is known for it. PCR amplification relied on 60 Vbeta primers (plus 13 Jbeta primers). In the original analysis: Later, about 80 million unique TCR beta chains were counted in an analysis, and roughly 10 million of them were shared. Profiling relied on immunoSEQ multiplex PCR, and the TCRdb table lists in-frame clones only, not all of them. V and J calls and clone size are copied from that table; D and trimming were computed from the DNA. The sample gives about 250,000 clones, roughly 81% of which show up once; about 0.22% is in the top ten. The sample comes from a study of cytomegalovirus exposure and HLA in healthy donors. Healthy people donating bone marrow made up the donors. Study results and caveats: Three chains linked to CMV were shown in vitro to be specific for CMV antigens. In an earlier analysis, productive rearrangement rates for most beta V segments clustered near 87% or 30%.

In germline, CDR1 is SQVTM, CDR2 ANQGSEA. J gave up 1 base and V 5 bases, and 5 bases lay outside the gene matches. The CDR3 covers 13 residues. The sequence was obtained from a girl aged 2 to 9 in good health and CMV-seronegative. The chain recombines TRBV29-1 with TRBJ2-7; 7 nucleotides align to TRBD2. Sequencing used PBMCs. CDR3 in amino acids: CSVRASGSYEQYF. The CDR3 bases are TGCAGCGTTCGTGCTAGCGGATCCTACGAGCAGTACTTC.